A selection of T cell receptor beta chains follows, all from one sample in a study of T cell responses to AZD1222 COVID-19 vaccine. The protocol was immunoSEQ multiplex PCR, while the TCRdb copy is restricted to in-frame clones and leaves out a portion. The table has 50,000 or so clones, approximately 90% seen once; the top ten hold approximately 5%. The sample was peripheral blood, taken 28 days after the second AZD1222 dose. These receptors were collected from an adult who received the AZD1222 COVID-19 vaccine. Both conserved end residues are part of each CDR3. A D gene is named only where the DNA matches it firmly. Size values are once, few and many counts, or a class for expanded clones, and some rows have none.

>TRBD2|-|TRBV11-3|TRBJ2-1
TGTGCCAGCAGCCCAACGGGGGAGGGTTACAATGAGCAGTTCTTC
CASSPTGEGYNEQFF
>-|-|TRBV5-4|TRBJ2-7
TGTGCCAGCAGCTCTAGAGGGACTCGACACTCCTACGAGCAGTACTTC
CASSSRGTRHSYEQYF
>-|-|TRBV7-2|TRBJ1-6
TGTGCCAGCAGCCCGAGGCGGGACTATAATTCACCCCTCCACTTT
CASSPRRDYNSPLHF
>TRBD1|-|TRBV5-1|TRBJ2-1
TGCGCCAGCAGCTTGGGGGGACAGGGAGATGAGCAGTTCTTC
CASSLGGQGDEQFF
>TRBD1|once|TRBV29-1|TRBJ1-2
TGCAGCGCCCTAATTCAGCCGGGACAGGTGAACTATGGCTACACCTTC
CSALIQPGQVNYGYTF
>-|-|TRBV11-3|TRBJ1-1
TGTGCCAGCAGCTCCCTTAGCAGCACTGAAGCTTTCTTT
CASSSLSSTEAFF
>-|-|TRBV5-5|TRBJ2-3
TGTGCCAGCAGCTTGTCCCCTCGAGGCACAGATACGCAGTATTTT
CASSLSPRGTDTQYF
>-|-|TRBV27|TRBJ2-7
TGTGCCAGCAGCCCCGCCTTCCGTGAAGGGTGGGACCCCTACGAGCAGTACTTC
CASSPAFREGWDPYEQYF
>-|-|TRBV5-1|TRBJ1-4
TGCGCCAGCAGCGTTGGACAGACATCTAATGAAAAACTGTTTTTT
CASSVGQTSNEKLFF
>-|-|TRBV24-1|TRBJ2-3
TGTGCCACCAGTGATCAGGCCAGATCTAGCACAGATACGCAGTATTTT
CATSDQARSSTDTQYF
>-|-|TRBV2|TRBJ1-5
TGTGCCAGCAGTGGGGCGGGTTATAGCAATCAGCCCCAGCATTTT
CASSGAGYSNQPQHF
>-|-|TRBV7-9|TRBJ2-7
TGTGCCAGCAGCTTAGTGGGATACGAGCAGTACTTC
CASSLVGYEQYF
>-|-|TRBV5-1|TRBJ2-1
TGCGCCAGCAGCTTGGGGACAGCTTCCTACAATGAGCAGTTCTTC
CASSLGTASYNEQFF
>TRBD1|-|TRBV11-2|TRBJ2-7
TGTGCCAGCAGCAGTACCGGGACAGGCTACGAGCAGTACTTC
CASSSTGTGYEQYF
>-|-|TRBV6-2/TRBV6-3|TRBJ2-7
TGTGCCAGCAGTTACCGGGTCTACGAGCAGTACTTC
CASSYRVYEQYF
>-|-|TRBV18|TRBJ1-6
TGTGCCAGCTCCCAAACCAGGGAAAATTCACCCCTCCACTTT
CASSQTRENSPLHF
>TRBD1|few|TRBV5-1|TRBJ1-1
TGCGCCAGCAGTCCCAGGGGGAGTAACACTGAAGCTTTCTTT
CASSPRGSNTEAFF
>-|-|TRBV29-1|TRBJ1-1
TGCAGCGTGTTACAGATAGAAGCTTTCTTT
CSVLQIEAFF
>-|-|TRBV27|TRBJ1-2
TGTGCCAGCAGTTTATCAGGTGGTGGCTACACCTTC
CASSLSGGGYTF
>-|once|TRBV28|TRBJ2-7
TGTGCCAGCAGTTTCGTACAGCTATACTACGAGCAGTACTTC
CASSFVQLYYEQYF
>-|-|TRBV2|TRBJ2-7
TGTGCCAGCAGTGATTTAGGGGAGCAGTACTTC
CASSDLGEQYF
>TRBD1|-|TRBV7-2|TRBJ2-3
TGTGCCAGCAGCTCCCGGACAGGCTTCGCAGATACGCAGTATTTT
CASSSRTGFADTQYF
>TRBD1|-|TRBV19|TRBJ1-4
TGTGCCAGTAACCCGGGACAGGGAACAAATGAAAAACTGTTTTTT
CASNPGQGTNEKLFF
>-|-|TRBV6-5|TRBJ2-7
TGTGCCAGCAGTTACAGGGGGCGGGGGTACGAGCAGTACTTC
CASSYRGRGYEQYF
>-|-|TRBV6-4|TRBJ2-2
TGTGCCAGCAGTGTACACCCACCCGGGGAGCTGTTTTTT
CASSVHPPGELFF
>-|-|TRBV4-1|TRBJ1-6
TGCGCCAGCAGCCAAGTACGGTCACCCCTCCACTTT
CASSQVRSPLHF
>-|-|TRBV9|TRBJ2-6
TGTGCCAGCAGCGCAGCCTTCGGGGGTGGACTCTCTGGGGCCAACGTCCTGACTTTC
CASSAAFGGGLSGANVLTF
>TRBD1|-|TRBV7-8|TRBJ2-7
TGTGCCAGCAGTCCGACAGGGGGAGGTGAGCAGTACTTC
CASSPTGGGEQYF
>TRBD2|-|TRBV7-9|TRBJ2-3
TGTGCCAGCAGCTTTAGCGGGGGTAGCACAGATACGCAGTATTTT
CASSFSGGSTDTQYF
>TRBD2|-|TRBV2|TRBJ2-1
TGTGCCAGCAGTTATGCGGGGGGACTGGATGAGCAGTTCTTC
CASSYAGGLDEQFF
>-|-|TRBV7-9|TRBJ1-2
TGTGCCAGCAGCGTCGGCAGGGCCGATTATGGCTACACCTTC
CASSVGRADYGYTF
>TRBD1|once|TRBV13|TRBJ1-1
TGTGCCAGCAGCCTCCGGGACAGGCCGAGATTTGAAGCTTTCTTT
CASSLRDRPRFEAFF
>-|-|TRBV15|TRBJ1-3
TGTGCCACCAGCAGAGAGGGGTTCTCTGGAAACACCATATATTTT
CATSREGFSGNTIYF
>-|-|TRBV5-1|TRBJ1-1
TGCGCCAGCAGCTTGGTCGTTGCAGGGAAGACTGAAGCTTTCTTT
CASSLVVAGKTEAFF
>TRBD1|-|TRBV27|TRBJ1-4
TGTGCCAGCAGCCCGCGACAGGGTACTAATGAAAAACTGTTTTTT
CASSPRQGTNEKLFF
>-|-|TRBV10-3|TRBJ2-3
TGTGCCATCAGTGCAGGACGCGGTGGAGATACGCAGTATTTT
CAISAGRGGDTQYF
>-|few|TRBV2|TRBJ2-1
TGTGCCAGCAGATTCTTCGGGGACTACAATGAGCAGTTCTTC
CASRFFGDYNEQFF
>TRBD2|-|TRBV2|TRBJ2-5
TGTGCCAGCAAAGAGCGGGGGGGCCGACAGACCCAGTACTTC
CASKERGGRQTQYF
>-|-|TRBV12-3/TRBV12-4|TRBJ1-2
TGTGCCAGCAGGACCGGGGGGGGCTATGGCTACACCTTC
CASRTGGGYGYTF
>TRBD2|-|TRBV25-1|TRBJ2-7
TGTGCCAGCAGTGAGTGGGACTCGGGGGGGGCTGAGCAGTACTTC
CASSEWDSGGAEQYF
>-|-|TRBV6-5|TRBJ2-1
TGTGCCAGCGGGGCCAGCTCCTACAATGAGCAGTTCTTC
CASGASSYNEQFF
>TRBD1|-|TRBV10-3|TRBJ2-1
TGTGCCATCAGCAGAGGGACAGGGGGGGGGAATGAGCAGTTCTTC
CAISRGTGGGNEQFF
>-|-|TRBV5-1|TRBJ1-4
TGCGCCAGCAGAACCGGGGCGGAAAAACTGTTTTTT
CASRTGAEKLFF
>-|-|TRBV24-1|TRBJ2-2
TGTGCCACCAGTGACCCCCAGGCAGGAGCATCGGCCGGGGAGCTGTTTTTT
CATSDPQAGASAGELFF
>-|-|TRBV7-8|TRBJ2-5
TGTGCCAGCAGCCCCCTGGGAGAGACCCAGTACTTC
CASSPLGETQYF
>-|-|TRBV29-1|TRBJ2-5
TGCAGCGTTGGGGGCCGGGACCCTTCCAAGACCCAGTACTTC
CSVGGRDPSKTQYF
>-|-|TRBV18|TRBJ2-1
TGTGCCAGCTCACCAGAAGGTGGGAGTTTGGTTGAGCAGTTCTTC
CASSPEGGSLVEQFF
>TRBD2|-|TRBV5-4|TRBJ2-2
TGTGCCAGCAGCCCGCGGGGGGGCGTCGACGGGGAGCTGTTTTTT
CASSPRGGVDGELFF
>TRBD1|-|TRBV15|TRBJ2-3
TGTGCCACCAGCAGAGACATAGGACGACAGGGGGCAATAGATACGCAGTATTTT
CATSRDIGRQGAIDTQYF
>TRBD2|-|TRBV6-2/TRBV6-3|TRBJ2-3
TGTGCCAGCAGCCGGACTAGCGGGAGTTTCCCAGATACGCAGTATTTT
CASSRTSGSFPDTQYF
>TRBD2|once|TRBV7-8|TRBJ2-7
TGTGCCAGCAGCTTAGGCGGGGGGCTTTACGAGCAGTACTTC
CASSLGGGLYEQYF
>-|-|TRBV3-1/TRBV3-2|TRBJ1-5
TGTGCCAGCAGTCCTACAGGGTCCAATCAGCCCCAGCATTTT
CASSPTGSNQPQHF
>-|-|TRBV15|TRBJ1-1
TGTGCCACCAAACATAGGGTTATCACTGAAGCTTTCTTT
CATKHRVITEAFF
>TRBD1|-|TRBV27|TRBJ1-2
TGTGCCAGCAGTCCTGGACTGGGACAGGGTTTCTATGGCTACACCTTC
CASSPGLGQGFYGYTF
>TRBD2|once|TRBV27|TRBJ2-1
TGTGCCAGCAGACTAGCGGGAGGGGGATTTAACAATGAGCAGTTCTTC
CASRLAGGGFNNEQFF
>TRBD2|-|TRBV4-2|TRBJ2-1
TGTGCCAGCAGCCAAGACCTAGCGGGGAACCAATACAATGAGCAGTTCTTC
CASSQDLAGNQYNEQFF
>TRBD2|few|TRBV15|TRBJ2-7
TGTGCCACCAGCAGAGATCGGGGGGGTACCGAGCAGTACTTC
CATSRDRGGTEQYF
>-|-|TRBV7-2|TRBJ2-3
TGTGCCAGCAGCTGGAAGGTCGGGAGCACAGATACGCAGTATTTT
CASSWKVGSTDTQYF